The TCR beta chain under discussion was sequenced for a study of blood T cell repertoires in COVID-19. The germline V and J ends were trimmed by 4 bases and 5 bases, with 8 bases remaining between them. Germline lookup yields CDR1 LNHDA and CDR2 SQIVND (reference sequence). This CDR3 is 12 amino acids long. In the original processing: The assay estimated nucleated cells by amplifying reference gene primers. TCRdb's table, derived via immunoSEQ multiplex PCR, lists solely in-frame clones and lacks some. V, J and clone size derive from that table, while D and trimming were established from the DNA sequence. The sample lists 98,000 or so clones, about 86% seen once, with about an eighth in the top ten.

The chain recombines TRBV19 with TRBJ1-1; no firm D call. The sequencing sample was made of peripheral blood. The source of this sequence is a woman aged 55-70 years in a cohort sampled during active or convalescent COVID-19. The CDR3 here is CASSTSSTEAFF. In nucleotides, the CDR3 is TGTGCCAGTAGTACCTCCTCGACTGAAGCTTTCTTT.